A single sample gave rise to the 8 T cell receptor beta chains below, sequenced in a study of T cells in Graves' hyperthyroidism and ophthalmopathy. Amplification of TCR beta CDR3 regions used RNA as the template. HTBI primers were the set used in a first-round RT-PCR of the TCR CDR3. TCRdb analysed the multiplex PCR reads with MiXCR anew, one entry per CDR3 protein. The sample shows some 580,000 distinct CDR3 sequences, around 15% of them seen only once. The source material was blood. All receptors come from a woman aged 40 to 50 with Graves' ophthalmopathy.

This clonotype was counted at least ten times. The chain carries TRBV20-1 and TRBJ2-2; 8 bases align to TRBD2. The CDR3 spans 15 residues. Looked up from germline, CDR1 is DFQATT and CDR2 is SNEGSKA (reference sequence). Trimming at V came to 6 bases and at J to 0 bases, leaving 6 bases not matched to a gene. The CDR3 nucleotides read TGCAGTGCGGAAGCGGGGGCGACGAACACCGGGGAGCTGTTTTTT. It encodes CSAEAGATNTGELFF.

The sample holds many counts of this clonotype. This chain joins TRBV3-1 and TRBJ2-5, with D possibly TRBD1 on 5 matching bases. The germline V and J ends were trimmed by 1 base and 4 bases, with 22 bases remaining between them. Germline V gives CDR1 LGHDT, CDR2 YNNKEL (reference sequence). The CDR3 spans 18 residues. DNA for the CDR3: TGTGCCAGCAGCCAAGGACTTCCAGGGATGGCGTCGGGAGAGACCCAGTACTTC. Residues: CASSQGLPGMASGETQYF.

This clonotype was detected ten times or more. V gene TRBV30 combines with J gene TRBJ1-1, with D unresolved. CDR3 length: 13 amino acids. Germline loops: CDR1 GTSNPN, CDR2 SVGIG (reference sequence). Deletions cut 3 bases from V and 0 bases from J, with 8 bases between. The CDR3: CAWRSPMNTEAFF. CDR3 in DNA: TGTGCCTGGAGGAGCCCAATGAACACTGAAGCTTTCTTT.

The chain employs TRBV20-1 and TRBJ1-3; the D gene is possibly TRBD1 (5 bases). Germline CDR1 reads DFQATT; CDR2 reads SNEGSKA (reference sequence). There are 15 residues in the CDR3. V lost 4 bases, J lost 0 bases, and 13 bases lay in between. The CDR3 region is CSATLSGRSGNTIYF. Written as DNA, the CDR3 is TGCAGTGCTACCCTCTCGGGGCGCTCTGGAAACACCATATATTTT.

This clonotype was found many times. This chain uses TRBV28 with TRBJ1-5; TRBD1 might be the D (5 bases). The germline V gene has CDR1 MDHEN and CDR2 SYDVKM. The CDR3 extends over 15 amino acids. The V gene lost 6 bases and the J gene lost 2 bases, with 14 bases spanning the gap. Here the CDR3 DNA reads TGTGCCAGCAGCAACGGTGGGGGTGGCAATCAGCCCCAGCATTTT. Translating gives CASSNGGGGNQPQHF.

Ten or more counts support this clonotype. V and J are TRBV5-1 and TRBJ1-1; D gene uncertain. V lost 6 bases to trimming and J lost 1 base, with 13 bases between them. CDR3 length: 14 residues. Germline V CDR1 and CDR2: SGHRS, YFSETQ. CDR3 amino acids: CASKRREGNTEAFF. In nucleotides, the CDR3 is TGCGCCAGCAAACGAAGGGAAGGGAACACTGAAGCTTTCTTT.

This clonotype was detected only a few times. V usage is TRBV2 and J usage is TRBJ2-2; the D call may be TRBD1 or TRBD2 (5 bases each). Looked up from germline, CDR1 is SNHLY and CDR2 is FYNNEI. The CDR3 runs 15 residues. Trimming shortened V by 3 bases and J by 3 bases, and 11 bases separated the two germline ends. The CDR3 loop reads CASSERGSHTGELFF. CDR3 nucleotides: TGTGCCAGCAGTGAGAGGGGATCCCACACCGGGGAGCTGTTTTTT.

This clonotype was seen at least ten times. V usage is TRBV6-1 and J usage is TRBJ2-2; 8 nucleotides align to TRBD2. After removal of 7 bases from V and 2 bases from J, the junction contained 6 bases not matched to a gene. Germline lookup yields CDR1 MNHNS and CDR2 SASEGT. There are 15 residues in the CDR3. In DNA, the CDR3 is TGTGCCAGCATAGGCCTAGCGGGTAACACCGGGGAGCTGTTTTTT. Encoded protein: CASIGLAGNTGELFF.